This paragraph covers one T cell receptor beta chain sequence. After removal of 5 bases from V and 8 bases from J, the junction contained 10 bases not matched to a gene. CDR1 is SGHNT and CDR2 is YYREEE in the germline V gene (reference sequence). This CDR3 spans 14 amino acids. The data were obtained in a study of blood T cell repertoires in COVID-19. Study information: Researchers got acute and convalescent COVID-19 samples from the United States, Italy and Spain. In each case, the material was cDNA or gDNA derived from T cells, B-cell-depleted T cells, or PBMCs.

Per the study methods: Reference gene primer amplification gave nucleated cell count estimates. The data were produced by immunoSEQ multiplex PCR, yet TCRdb's version contains in-frame clones alone and is incomplete. V, J and clone size reflect that table, while D and trimming were determined from the DNA. The sample consists of under 200,000 clones, around 83% of them appearing once. The clonotype was recovered from a human donor in a cohort sampled during active COVID-19. V gene TRBV5-4 combines with J gene TRBJ1-2, with 9 bases aligning to TRBD1. The sequenced sample consisted of peripheral blood. CDR3 protein: CASSSTGTGLGYTF. The CDR3 DNA reads as TGTGCCAGCAGTTCTACCGGGACAGGGTTAGGCTACACCTTC.